The present T cell receptor (beta chain) was sequenced within a study of shared T cell receptors in the human thymus. The V gene's germline CDR1 is LGHNT and CDR2 FRNRAP. V shed 2 bases, J shed 9 bases, and the junction held 12 bases outside the gene matches. This CDR3 spans 16 amino acids. Generated by immunoSEQ multiplex PCR, the TCRdb table keeps only in-frame clones and is missing some. The sample includes under 850,000 clones, 85% to 90% seen only once; the top ten take about 0.01%. The sample also formed part of further work on human thymus T cells. That work adds: Resected material from corrective heart surgery provided the thymus tissue analysed. Among thymic and blood repertoires, usage of V and J genes appeared biased. What related research reported was that thymic repertoires overlapped highly among unrelated individuals.

The J gene is TRBJ2-1, the V gene TRBV12-5; 8 positions agree with TRBD1. The specimen was thymocytes. The clonotype was recovered from a boy under three years old with a congenital heart defect. The CDR3 here is CASGLPPGGRRIEQFF. The CDR3, as DNA: TGTGCTAGTGGTTTGCCTCCAGGGGGCAGGCGTATTGAGCAGTTCTTC.